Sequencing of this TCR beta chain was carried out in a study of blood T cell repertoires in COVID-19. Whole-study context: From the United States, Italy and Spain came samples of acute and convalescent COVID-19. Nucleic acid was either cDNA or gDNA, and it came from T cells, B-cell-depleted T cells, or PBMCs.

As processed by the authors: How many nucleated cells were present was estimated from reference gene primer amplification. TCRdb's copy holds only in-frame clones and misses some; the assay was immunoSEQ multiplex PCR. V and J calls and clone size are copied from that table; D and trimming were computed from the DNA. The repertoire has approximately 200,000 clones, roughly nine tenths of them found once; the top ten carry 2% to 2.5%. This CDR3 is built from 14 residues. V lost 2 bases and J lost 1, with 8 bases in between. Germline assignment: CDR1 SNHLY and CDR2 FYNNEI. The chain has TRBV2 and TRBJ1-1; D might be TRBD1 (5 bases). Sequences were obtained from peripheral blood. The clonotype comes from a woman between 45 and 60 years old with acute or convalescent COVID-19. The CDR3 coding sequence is TGTGCCAGCAGTGAACAGGGCGAGAACACTGAAGCTTTCTTT. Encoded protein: CASSEQGENTEAFF.